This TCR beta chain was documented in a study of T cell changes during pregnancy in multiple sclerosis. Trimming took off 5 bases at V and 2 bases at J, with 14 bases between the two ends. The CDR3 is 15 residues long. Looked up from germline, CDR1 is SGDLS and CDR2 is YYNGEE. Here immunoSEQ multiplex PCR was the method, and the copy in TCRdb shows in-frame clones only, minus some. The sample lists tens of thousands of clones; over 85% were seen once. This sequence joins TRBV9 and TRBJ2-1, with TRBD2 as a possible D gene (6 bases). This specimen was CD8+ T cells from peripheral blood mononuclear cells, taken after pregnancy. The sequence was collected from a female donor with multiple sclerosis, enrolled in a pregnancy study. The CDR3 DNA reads TGTGCCAGCAGTGATTTCGGGGGAGCCTACAATGAGCAGTTCTTC. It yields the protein CASSDFGGAYNEQFF. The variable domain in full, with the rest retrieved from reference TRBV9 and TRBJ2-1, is DSGVTQTPKHLITATGQRVTLRCSPRSGDLSVYWYQQSLDQGLQFLIQYYNGEERAKGNILERFSAQQFPDLHSELNLSSLELGDSALYFCASSDFGGAYNEQFFGPGTRLTVL.